Presented here are 6 T cell receptor beta chains from one specimen sequenced in a study of blood T cell repertoires in COVID-19. Sequenced by immunoSEQ multiplex PCR; TCRdb stores in-frame clones only, minus some. The sample contains some 120,000 clones, 55% to 70% of which appear only once. Sequencing was done on a sample of peripheral blood. All receptors come from a woman between 65 and 79 years old with acute or convalescent COVID-19.

Only one count was recorded for this clone. This chain connects TRBV21-1 to TRBJ1-5; whether TRBD1, the table's D call, matches the DNA was not checked. TRBV21-1 is a listed pseudogene. The CDR3 is made up of 16 amino acids. CDR3: CASSKFRGQNYQPQHF. The CDR3 nucleotides are TGTGCCAGCAGCAAATTTCGGGGACAGAATTATCAGCCCCAGCATTTT.

This clone was seen a few times. The genes are TRBV28 and TRBJ1-5, with D maybe TRBD1 (5 bases). The CDR3 loop spans 14 amino acids. V dropped 3 bases and J dropped 5 bases, with 11 bases sitting between them. The germline CDR1 and CDR2 sequences are MDHEN and SYDVKM. The CDR3 is CASSFIGADQPQHF. The CDR3, as DNA: TGTGCCAGCAGTTTCATTGGGGCCGATCAGCCCCAGCATTTT.

This chain links TRBV11-2 with TRBJ2-7, with 8 bases aligning to TRBD1. Germline-derived CDR1 and CDR2 are SGHAT and FQNNGV. The CDR3 extends over 17 amino acids. J was trimmed by 0 bases and V by 1 base; bases with no gene match: 8. The chain's CDR3 is CASSLVGDRGSSYEQYF. The CDR3 bases are TGTGCCAGCAGCTTAGTGGGAGACAGGGGCAGCTCCTACGAGCAGTACTTC.

The V and J genes are TRBV19 and TRBJ2-7; 7 nucleotides align to TRBD1. Germline V gene sequence: CDR1 LNHDA, CDR2 SQIVND (reference sequence). The J segment lost 2 bases and the V segment lost 8 bases, leaving 9 bases of the junction unmatched. The CDR3 consists of 14 residues. CDR3 bases: TGTGCCAGTGTCGCCTCGGGACAGCCCTACGAGCAGTACTTC. It is translated as CASVASGQPYEQYF.

The chain couples TRBV10-3 to TRBJ2-1; TRBD2 matches 10 bases. Trimming removed 0 bases from V and 7 bases from J; junction bases left unmatched: 6. The CDR3 consists of 16 residues. In germline, CDR1 is ENHRY, CDR2 SYGVKD. CDR3 DNA: TGTGCCATCAGTGAGTCGCCACCTAGCGGGAGAAATGAGCAGTTCTTC. This gives the protein CAISESPPSGRNEQFF.

The V and J genes are TRBV4-1 and TRBJ1-2, with 7 bases aligning to TRBD1. V shed 1 base, J shed 3 bases, and the junction held 8 bases outside the gene matches. From germline, CDR1 is MGHRA and CDR2 YSYEKL. This CDR3 is built from 16 residues. For the CDR3, the DNA is TGCGCCAGCAGCCAAGTGGGAACAGGGGCCTACTATGGCTACACCTTC. Its translation: CASSQVGTGAYYGYTF.